Following are 17 T cell receptor beta chains from one sample sequenced in a study of CXCR3-negative and CXCR3-positive naive CD8 T cells. Whole-study results and caveats: Relative to CXCR3-negative naive cells, CXCR3-positive naive cells had more hydrophobic TRB CDR3s.

These receptors lack a known antigen. Libraries were UMI-labeled 5' RACE TRB cDNA. TCRdb processed the 5' RACE reads again and assigns one entry to each CDR3 protein, with no DNA. Listed are roughly 100,000 distinct CDR3 sequences; 0.35% to 0.4% falls within the top ten. Sequencing was performed on naive CXCR3+ CD8+ T cells from blood. Described subset: CD45RO-CCR7+CD27+CD95- naive CD8+ T cells expressing CXCR3 (TNR3+). All receptors come from a human donor in good health. Some clones in this sample may be carry-over from other donors' samples.

The chain combines TRBV11-3 with TRBJ2-5. The CDR3 contains 14 residues. Germline V gene lookup returns CDR1 SGHNT and CDR2 YENEEA. The CDR3 sequence: CASSLHLARETQYF.

This chain links TRBV12-3 or TRBV12-4 with TRBJ1-5. CDR3 length: 12 amino acids. The CDR3 sequence is CASSLNDQPQHF.

This chain connects TRBV11-3 to TRBJ2-5; TCRdb picks TRBD1, but there is no DNA to check that call. Germline loops: CDR1 SGHNT, CDR2 YENEEA. The CDR3 loop spans 14 amino acids. CDR3 sequence: CASSPDSQEETQYF. Full variable domain (remainder filled in from reference TRBV11-3 and TRBJ2-5): EAGVVQSPRYKIIEKKQPVAFWCNPISGHNTLYWYLQNLGQGPELLIRYENEEAVDDSQLPKDRFSAERLKGVDSTLKIQPAELGDSAVYLCASSPDSQEETQYFGPGTRLLVL.

The chain employs TRBV6-2 or TRBV6-3 and TRBJ2-3; checking the TCRdb D call of TRBD2 is not possible without DNA. Germline-derived CDR1 and CDR2 are MNHEY and SVGEGT. CDR3 length equals 15 residues. CDR3 amino acids: CASSPGLESTDTQYF.

The chain has TRBV6-1 and TRBJ2-7. The CDR3 consists of 13 residues. Looked up from germline, CDR1 is MNHNS and CDR2 is SASEGT. The CDR3 protein is CASSEEDSYEQYF.

This chain's CDR3 is CSVLGKQGYGYTF. The chain carries TRBV29-1 and TRBJ1-2; absent DNA, TCRdb's TRBD1 call cannot be checked. CDR3 size: 13 residues. Germline V gene data show CDR1 as SQVTM and CDR2 as ANQGSEA.

This rearrangement joins TRBV20-1 to TRBJ2-1. In germline, CDR1 is DFQATT, CDR2 SNEGSKA (reference sequence). CDR3 size: 13 residues. The CDR3 region is CSARVPTNNEQFF.

The chain couples TRBV12-3 or TRBV12-4 to TRBJ1-1; TCRdb's D gene call, TRBD1, goes unchecked for lack of DNA. CDR3 length: 14 amino acids. The CDR3 reads CASSLTGGSPEAFF.

V and J are TRBV29-1 and TRBJ2-1. Germline CDR1 is SQVTM and CDR2 is ANQGSEA. CDR3 length equals 13 residues. The CDR3 protein is CSVGSSSYNEQFF.

The rearrangement links TRBV6-4 to TRBJ2-3. Per the germline V gene, CDR1 is MRHNA and CDR2 is SNTAGT. This CDR3 has 14 residues. CDR3 sequence reads: CASSDSEGTDTQYF.

J is TRBJ2-3 and V is TRBV28; TCRdb's assignment of TRBD2 cannot be checked, as there is no DNA. CDR1 and CDR2 from the germline V gene are MDHEN and SYDVKM. This CDR3 spans 14 amino acids. The CDR3 here is CASRLAGGADTQYF. Complete variable domain (other parts from reference TRBV28 and TRBJ2-3): DVKVTQSSRYLVKRTGEKVFLECVQDMDHENMFWYRQDPGLGLRLIYFSYDVKMKEKGDIPEGYSVSREKKERFSLILESASTNQTSMYLCASRLAGGADTQYFGPGTRLTVL.

The gene calls are TRBV5-5 and TRBJ2-3; with no DNA, the TCRdb D assignment of TRBD1 cannot be verified. The CDR3 extends over 18 amino acids. Germline CDR1 is SGHKS and CDR2 is YYEKEE (reference sequence). The CDR3 sequence: CASSPSTGGNFVTDTQYF.

V usage is TRBV5-1 and J usage is TRBJ2-3; TCRdb indicates TRBD2, and absent DNA this call remains unverified. Looked up from germline, CDR1 is SGHRS and CDR2 is YFSETQ. This CDR3 spans 17 amino acids. CDR3 loop: CASSTRDSREVTDTQYF.

V and J are TRBV10-3 and TRBJ1-4; TCRdb's D gene call, TRBD1, goes unchecked for lack of DNA. CDR3 length: 13 residues. Germline lookup yields CDR1 ENHRY and CDR2 SYGVKD. CDR3 residues: CATQDRVGEKLFF.

The chain uses TRBV14 and TRBJ2-3; TCRdb returns TRBD1, unconfirmable since there is no DNA. The germline V gene encodes CDR1 SGHDN and CDR2 FVKESK. The CDR3 sequence is 13 residues long. CDR3 sequence: CASSQPQGSRRYF.

J is TRBJ1-5 and V is TRBV10-3; TCRdb indicates TRBD1, and absent DNA this call remains unverified. The CDR3 length is 14 residues. CDR1 ENHRY and CDR2 SYGVKD come from the germline V gene. Here the CDR3 reads CAISRDPDGQPQHF.

This chain links TRBV12-5 with TRBJ1-5; TCRdb selects TRBD1, and the lack of DNA leaves this call unchecked. Per germline, CDR1 LGHNT and CDR2 FRNRAP. This CDR3 region has 16 residues. CDR3 residues: CASAIQGAIANQPQHF.